This T cell receptor (beta chain) was obtained from a study of beta chain features in type 1 diabetes. This clone showed up just a few times. Per the germline V gene, CDR1 is MNHNS and CDR2 is SASEGT. This CDR3 comprises 15 residues. Trimming shortened V by 7 bases and J by 0 bases, and 15 bases separated the two germline ends. Expressed TCRB transcripts were sequenced, since all the RNA that had been isolated was reverse transcribed. Clones were sequenced by immunoSEQ multiplex PCR, and TCRdb holds only the in-frame ones, with some missing. The sample has about 320,000 clones; 13% to 15% are singletons.

Sequenced sample: central memory CD4+ T cells from blood. The sequence derives from a man aged 30 to 39 in good health. The chain couples TRBV6-1 to TRBJ2-5; D unresolved. CDR3 protein: CASTGNLGYQETQYF. CDR3 in DNA: TGTGCCAGCACGGGCAACCTGGGGTACCAAGAGACCCAGTACTTC.